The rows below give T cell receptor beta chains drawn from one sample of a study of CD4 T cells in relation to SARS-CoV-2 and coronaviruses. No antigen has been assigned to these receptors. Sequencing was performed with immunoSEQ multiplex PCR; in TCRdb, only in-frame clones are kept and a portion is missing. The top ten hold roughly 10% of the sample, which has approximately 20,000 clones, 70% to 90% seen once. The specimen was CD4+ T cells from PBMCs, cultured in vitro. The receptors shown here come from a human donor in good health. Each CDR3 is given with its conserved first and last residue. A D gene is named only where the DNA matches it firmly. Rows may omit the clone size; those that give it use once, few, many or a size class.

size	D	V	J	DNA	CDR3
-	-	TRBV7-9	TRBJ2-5	TGTGCCAGCAGCTTTTCCAACAAAGAGACCCAGTACTTC	CASSFSNKETQYF
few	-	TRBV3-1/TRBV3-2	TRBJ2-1	TGTGCCAGCAGCGCACCGGGGGGCCTGGGAATCAATGAGCAGTTCTTC	CASSAPGGLGINEQFF
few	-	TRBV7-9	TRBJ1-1	TGTGCCAGCAGCCCTATGGCGGGGGGCGCGGCGACTGAAGCTTTCTTT	CASSPMAGGAATEAFF
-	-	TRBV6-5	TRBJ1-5	TGTGCCAGCAGTTACGAGGGGGGGGGCTGGCAGCCCCAGCATTTT	CASSYEGGGWQPQHF
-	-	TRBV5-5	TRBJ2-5	TGTGCCAGCAGCGGGGGGACTTTCCAAGAGACCCAGTACTTC	CASSGGTFQETQYF
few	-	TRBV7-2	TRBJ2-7	TGTGCCAGCAGCTTGACTAGCTCCTACGAGCAGTACTTC	CASSLTSSYEQYF
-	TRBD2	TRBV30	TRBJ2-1	TGTGCCTGGAGCCTTGGGTGGGCTAGCGGGAGGGGGAATGAGCAGTTCTTC	CAWSLGWASGRGNEQFF
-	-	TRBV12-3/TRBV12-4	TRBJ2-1	TGTGCCAGCAGTTGGGGGGGCCCCGGTGAGCAGTTCTTC	CASSWGGPGEQFF
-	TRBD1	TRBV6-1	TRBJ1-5	TGTGCCAGCAGTGAGACAGGGAACAATCAGCCCCAGCATTTT	CASSETGNNQPQHF
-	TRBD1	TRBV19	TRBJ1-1	TGTGCCAGTAGTGCCGGGACAGGGAACACTGAAGCTTTCTTT	CASSAGTGNTEAFF
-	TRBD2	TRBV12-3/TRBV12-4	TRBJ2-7	TGTGCCAGCAGTGGGGGGGGGTCCTACGAGCAGTACTTC	CASSGGGSYEQYF
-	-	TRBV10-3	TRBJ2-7	TGTGCCATACAACAGGGCCAGGTGAACGAGCAGTACTTC	CAIQQGQVNEQYF
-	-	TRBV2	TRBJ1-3	TGTGCCAGCATAGGAGGCGCCGGTGGAAACACCATATATTTT	CASIGGAGGNTIYF
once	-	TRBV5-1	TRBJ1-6	TGCGCCAGCAGCTTGGGGTCCTATAATTCACCCCTCCACTTT	CASSLGSYNSPLHF
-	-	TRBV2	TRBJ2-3	TGTGCCAGCAGCGCAATTATAAGCACAGATACGCAGTATTTT	CASSAIISTDTQYF
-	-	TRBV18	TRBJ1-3	TGTGCCAGCTCACCACCTGGGTTCTCTGGAAACACCATATATTTT	CASSPPGFSGNTIYF
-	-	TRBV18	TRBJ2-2	TGTGCCAGCTCACCAAGGGAAGTGGCCGGGGAGCTGTTTTTT	CASSPREVAGELFF
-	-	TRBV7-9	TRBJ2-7	TGTGCCAGCAGCTTACTAGGGGAAGAGCAGTACTTC	CASSLLGEEQYF
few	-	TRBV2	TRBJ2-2	TGTGCCAGCAGTGCGGATTACACCGGGGAGCTGTTTTTT	CASSADYTGELFF
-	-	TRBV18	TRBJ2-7	TGTGCCAGCTCACCCCCGGTAGTGCCTAGAGAGCAGTACTTC	CASSPPVVPREQYF
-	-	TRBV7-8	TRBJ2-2	TGTGCCAGCAGCTTAGGACCCACCGGGGAGCTGTTTTTT	CASSLGPTGELFF
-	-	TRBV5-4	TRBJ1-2	TGTGCCAGCAGGACGGGGCTGGGCTATGGCTACACCTTC	CASRTGLGYGYTF
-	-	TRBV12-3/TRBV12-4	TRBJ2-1	TGTGCCAGCAGTTTTGGTAGGGGCCATGAGCAGTTCTTC	CASSFGRGHEQFF
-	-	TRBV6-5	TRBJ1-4	TGTGCCAGCAGTTACTGGACTAATGAAAAACTGTTTTTT	CASSYWTNEKLFF
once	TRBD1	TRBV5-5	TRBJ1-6	TGTGCCAGCAGCTGGGGGACAGGGAATAATTCACCCCTCCACTTT	CASSWGTGNNSPLHF
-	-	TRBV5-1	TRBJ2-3	TGCGCCAGCAGCTTGGGGGGGAGCACAGATACGCAGTATTTT	CASSLGGSTDTQYF
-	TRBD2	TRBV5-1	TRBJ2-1	TGCGCCAGCAGCCCCGGGACTAGCGGGGGCTACAATGAGCAGTTCTTC	CASSPGTSGGYNEQFF
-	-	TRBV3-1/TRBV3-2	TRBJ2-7	TGTGCCAGCAGCCAAGTCCACGAGCAGTACTTC	CASSQVHEQYF
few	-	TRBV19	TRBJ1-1	TGTGCCAGTACTCCCCAGGGGACAATGAACACTGAAGCTTTCTTT	CASTPQGTMNTEAFF
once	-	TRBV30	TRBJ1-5	TGTGCCTGGAGTCCTACTGCTCAGCCCCAGCATTTT	CAWSPTAQPQHF
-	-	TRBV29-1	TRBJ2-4	TGCAGCGTTGACCAGGGTGGGGAAAACATTCAGTACTTC	CSVDQGGENIQYF
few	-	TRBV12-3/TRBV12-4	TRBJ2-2	TGTGCCAGCAGTTTTACCGTGCGGGAGCTGTTTTTT	CASSFTVRELFF
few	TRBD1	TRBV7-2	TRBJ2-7	TGTGCCAGCAGCTTAGAGACAGGGAGAGAGCAGTACTTC	CASSLETGREQYF
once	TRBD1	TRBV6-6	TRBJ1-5	TGTGCCAGCAGGGGACAGGGGATCGGAAATCAGCCCCAGCATTTT	CASRGQGIGNQPQHF
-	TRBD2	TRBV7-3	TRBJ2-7	TGTGCCAGCAGCCCCGACGGGACTAGAAACTACGAGCAGTACTTC	CASSPDGTRNYEQYF
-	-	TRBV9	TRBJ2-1	TGTGCCAGCAGCGCCCACCTAGAGGGGAGTGAGCAGTTCTTC	CASSAHLEGSEQFF
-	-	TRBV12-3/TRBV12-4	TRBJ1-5	TGTGCCAGCAGTTTGGGCGGGCATCGGCCCCAGCATTTT	CASSLGGHRPQHF
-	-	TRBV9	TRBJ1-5	TGTGCCAGCAGCGTCCACGATAATCAGCCCCAGCATTTT	CASSVHDNQPQHF
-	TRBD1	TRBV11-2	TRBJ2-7	TGTGCCAGCAGACGGGCCGGGACAGGGATTTCGGAGCAGTACTTC	CASRRAGTGISEQYF
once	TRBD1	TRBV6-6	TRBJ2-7	TGTGCCAGCAGCCGGGGACAGGGGGGCGAGCAGTACTTC	CASSRGQGGEQYF
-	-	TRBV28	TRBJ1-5	TGTGCCAGCAGTTTATCGGGGAGAAGCAATCAGCCCCAGCATTTT	CASSLSGRSNQPQHF